This T cell receptor (beta chain) appears in the sequencing data of a study of blood T cells in healthy people across ages. This CDR3 is built from 15 residues. Germline CDR1 and CDR2: DFQATT and SNEGSKA (reference sequence). With respect to this clonotype: Antigen unknown.

Study-level points and caveats: Diversity was higher, and naive CD4+ cells more numerous, in long-lived donors than in aged donors. A roughly linear fall in TCR beta diversity per million T cells was seen with increasing age.

PCR was performed a second time for about 7 to 11 cycles using a sample-barcoded 5' primer and a J-beta primer mix. TCRdb redid the calling of the 5' RACE reads with MiXCR, one entry per CDR3 protein. The table has 1.5 million to 2 million distinct CDR3 sequences, roughly 27% seen once; the top ten hold more than 6%. V usage is TRBV20-1 and J usage is TRBJ2-3; 7 bases line up with TRBD2. The material sequenced was blood. The receptor's source is a woman aged 25 to 45 in good health. Here the CDR3 reads CSLLVLTSRSDTQYF. As DNA, the CDR3 is TGCAGCTTGCTCGTTTTGACTAGCAGGTCAGATACGCAGTATTTT.